Following are 3 T cell receptor beta chains from one sample sequenced in a study of early T cells in non-severe SARS-CoV-2 infection. TCRdb processed the 5' RACE reads anew with MiXCR; each CDR3 protein has one entry. The sample yields some 40,000 distinct CDR3 sequences, roughly 4% seen once. Sequencing used whole blood. The receptors were gathered from an adult who was a healthcare worker with PCR-confirmed SARS-CoV-2 infection or an uninfected control (not recorded which).

This clonotype was seen more than once but under ten times. The J gene is TRBJ2-1, the V gene TRBV29-1, with 9 bases that match TRBD1. The germline gives CDR1 SQVTM, CDR2 ANQGSEA. J gave up 9 bases and V 3 bases, and 12 bases lay outside the gene matches. The CDR3 extends over 15 amino acids. This CDR3 is CSVEGGTGRGLEQFF. CDR3 nucleotides: TGCAGCGTTGAGGGGGGGACAGGGCGAGGCCTTGAGCAGTTCTTC.

This clonotype showed up many times. The V and J genes are TRBV7-9 and TRBJ2-2; tentatively, D is TRBD1 (6 bases). Germline CDR1 and CDR2: SEHNR and FQNEAQ (reference sequence). The CDR3 has 15 residues. V was shortened by 4 bases and J by 0 bases, with 9 bases between the two germline ends. The CDR3, as DNA: TGTGCCAGCAGCTCGACAGGAGCGAACACCGGGGAGCTGTTTTTT. Protein sequence: CASSSTGANTGELFF.

The chain uses TRBV6-5 and TRBJ2-2; 9 bases match TRBD1. V shed 2 bases, J shed 7 bases, and the junction held 8 bases outside the gene matches. Looked up from germline, CDR1 is MNHEY and CDR2 is SVGAGI. The length of the CDR3 is 16 residues. The CDR3 DNA reads TGTGCCAGCAGTTACCGGTGGACAGGGGAACACGGGGAGCTGTTTTTT. Translation gives CASSYRWTGEHGELFF.